Each of the 27 T cell receptor beta chains below was sequenced from the same sample in a study of CD8+ T cells in alopecia areata. Combined cutaneous lymph node cells underwent sorting by CD4, CD8alpha, NKG2D, NKG2ACE and additional markers. After isolation, RNA underwent reverse transcription to generate cDNA as the sequencing template. Profiled with immunoSEQ multiplex PCR; TCRdb holds only in-frame clones, not every one. This repertoire lists approximately 280,000 clones without singletons; 0.9% to 1.5% sits in the top ten. The specimen sequenced was CD4+ T cells sorted from a lymph node. Source of these receptors: a C3H/HeJ mouse with alopecia areata. The strain's MHC haplotype is H2-k.

This clone came up a few times. The listed genes are named as in mouse. Read sequence stops 4 residues before the CDR3 end, and the germline J gene provides the missing end. This chain uses TRBV13-1 with TRBJ2-2, with D perhaps matching TRBD1 (6 bases). The CDR3 loop spans 13 amino acids. CDR1 is NSHNY, CDR2 SYGAGN, per germline. Incomplete CDR3 DNA: TGTGCCAGCAGTGACAGGGGTGGTGGG. Encoded protein: CASSDRGGG. The full-length CDR3 reads as CASSDRGGGQLYF.

This clone was seen only a few times. The gene names here belong to mouse. The read ends 3 residues before the CDR3 terminus; that terminus is restored from the germline J gene. The chain combines TRBV19 with TRBJ1-6; 9 nucleotides align to TRBD1. TRBJ1-6 is reported as an ORF; its role is uncertain. V lost 4 bases, J lost 7 bases, and 6 bases stayed unmatched. This CDR3 comprises 15 residues. Looked up from germline, CDR1 is FNHDT and CDR2 is SITEND (reference sequence). CDR3: CASSPRDRVNSPLYF. The CDR3 DNA, read in part, is TGTGCCAGCAGTCCCCGGGACAGGGTAAATTCGCCC.

As regards this clone: All gene names here are mouse names. The read terminates 4 residues ahead of where the CDR3 ends, so the germline J gene completes it. This chain uses TRBV13-3 with TRBJ2-1; 9 nucleotides match TRBD2. Germline V gives CDR1 NNHDY, CDR2 SYVADS. The CDR3 spans 14 residues. CDR3 DNA (partial): TGTGCCAGCAGTGATCGTGGGGGGGCGGCT. Its protein is CASSDRGGAA. The entire CDR3 sequence reads CASSDRGGAAEQFF.

This clone was seen a few times. The gene names given are mouse names. The read finishes 4 residues shy of the CDR3 end, and the germline J gene is used to complete it. The V call is TRBV19, the J call TRBJ1-1; 8 bases agree with TRBD1. V shed 4 bases, J shed 4 bases, and the junction held 6 bases outside the gene matches. This CDR3 comprises 14 residues. CDR1 and CDR2 from the germline V gene are FNHDT and SITEND (reference sequence). The CDR3 DNA, read in part, is TGTGCCAGCAGTCCCACAGGGGGGGGCACA. Its protein is CASSPTGGGT. Given in full, the CDR3 is CASSPTGGGTEVFF.

In this sample, this clone turned up a few times. The gene names given are mouse names. The read terminates 4 residues before the CDR3 end, so the remaining end is supplied by the germline J gene. Other DNA sequences from this sample encode an identical CDR3 as well. The chain couples TRBV5 to TRBJ2-5; D not certain. This CDR3 is 14 amino acids long. CDR1 LGHNA and CDR2 YNLKQL come from the germline V gene (reference sequence). The germline V and J ends were trimmed by 1 base and 0 bases, with 5 bases remaining between them. The CDR3 is CASSQVVNQDTQYF. CDR3 bases read: TGTGCCAGCAGCCAAGTGGTTAACCAAGAC.

As to this clone: Mouse gene names apply. The read falls 4 residues short of the CDR3 end, and the missing part is taken from the germline J gene. Other DNA variants within this sample encode the same CDR3. The rearrangement links TRBV19 to TRBJ1-2, with D possibly being TRBD1 (6 bases). CDR3 size: 14 residues. Looked up from germline, CDR1 is FNHDT and CDR2 is SITEND (reference sequence). Trimming cost V 2 bases and J 4 bases, with 12 bases left between them. The chain's CDR3 is CASSMGGAGSDYTF. Incomplete CDR3 DNA: TGTGCCAGCAGTATGGGGGGCGCGGGCTCC.

This clone has only a few counts. Gene names are the mouse ones. The observed sequence ends 4 residues before the CDR3 terminus, with the missing tail filled in from the germline J gene. The chain employs TRBV31 and TRBJ1-1; TRBD1 might be the D (6 bases). Looked up from germline, CDR1 is GKSSPN and CDR2 is SITVG. Trimming removed 0 bases from V and 1 base from J, with 9 bases in between. The CDR3 is 14 amino acids. CDR3 bases read: TGTGCCTGGAGTCTAGGGACACGAAACACA. This sequence encodes CAWSLGTRNT. The complete CDR3 sequence is CAWSLGTRNTEVFF.

This clone turned up a few times. Gene labels here are mouse ones. The read gets to within 4 residues of the CDR3 end, and the germline J gene fills in the rest. This sequence joins TRBV1 and TRBJ2-1, with D perhaps matching TRBD2 (6 bases). CDR3 length: 15 residues. Germline V gene sequence: CDR1 NSQYPW, CDR2 LRSPGD (reference sequence). Trimming pared 3 bases from V and 0 bases from J, leaving 9 bases between. The CDR3 DNA, read in part, is TGCACCTGCAGTGCTACTGGGCCTAACTATGCT. Its protein product is CTCSATGPNYA. The whole CDR3 protein is CTCSATGPNYAEQFF.

This clone was counted between two and nine times. The gene names here belong to mouse. The covered CDR3 bases are TGTGCCAGCAGCCAAGCCGCACTGGGGTACCAAGAC. Residues: CASSQAALGYQD. The CDR3, in full, reads CASSQAALGYQDTQYF. The chain employs TRBV5 and TRBJ2-5, with 7 bases lining up with TRBD2. The read ends 4 residues early relative to the CDR3; the germline J gene fills the gap. From germline, CDR1 is LGHNA and CDR2 YNLKQL (reference sequence). The CDR3 is 16 amino acids. Trimming took 1 base from V and 1 from J; bases not matched to a gene: 5.

As concerns this clone: Gene names are the mouse ones. The observed sequence ends 4 residues before the CDR3 terminus, with the missing tail filled in from the germline J gene. The rearrangement uses TRBV19 and TRBJ2-7, with TRBD2 matching over 7 bases. The trim removed 3 bases at V and 1 base at J, leaving 4 bases unmatched. The germline V gene has CDR1 FNHDT and CDR2 SITEND (reference sequence). The CDR3 consists of 14 residues. The CDR3 protein is CASSTPTGSYEQYF. The part of the CDR3 DNA that was read is TGTGCCAGCAGTACCCCGACTGGGTCCTAT.

This clone was observed a handful of times. Any gene name here is a mouse gene name. The DNA ends 4 residues before the CDR3 does, and the rest of the CDR3 is filled in from the germline J gene. V is TRBV19 and J is TRBJ2-1, with 10 positions matching TRBD2. The CDR3 is made up of 16 amino acids. Trimming at V came to 2 bases and at J to 2 bases, leaving 4 bases not matched to a gene. Germline V lookup: CDR1 FNHDT, CDR2 SITEND (reference sequence). The CDR3 spells CASSMTGTGDYAEQFF. The DNA read from the CDR3 is TGTGCCAGCAGTATGACCGGGACTGGGGACTATGCT.

This clone was detected only a few times. The listed genes are named as in mouse. The read terminates 4 residues ahead of where the CDR3 ends, so the germline J gene completes it. The V and J genes are TRBV14 and TRBJ2-5, with D perhaps matching TRBD1 (5 bases). The germline V gene encodes CDR1 SGHDT and CDR2 FRDEAV. The CDR3 length is 15 residues. V lost 4 bases and J 0 bases, leaving 12 bases between the germline ends. The CDR3 protein is CASSQLGQNQDTQYF. The part of the CDR3 DNA that was read is TGTGCCAGCAGTCAACTCGGACAAAACCAAGAC.

The sample holds many counts of this clone. Germline and genes: mouse. The read gets to within 3 residues of the CDR3 end, and the germline J gene fills in the rest. V gene TRBV13-3 combines with J gene TRBJ1-6; no clear D. TRBJ1-6 qualifies as an ORF whose function is uncertain. The CDR3 loop spans 15 amino acids. V lost 2 bases to trimming and J lost 0 bases, with 6 bases between them. Germline assignment: CDR1 NNHDY and CDR2 SYVADS. The part of the CDR3 DNA that was read is TGTGCCAGCAGTGACACACATTCCTATAATTCGCCC. As protein: CASSDTHSYNSP. The whole CDR3 protein is CASSDTHSYNSPLYF.

This clone was seen a few times. The gene names given are mouse names. Read sequence stops 4 residues before the CDR3 end, and the germline J gene provides the missing end. The gene calls are TRBV13-1 and TRBJ2-5; possibly TRBD1 for D (6 bases). Germline assignment: CDR1 NSHNY and CDR2 SYGAGN. This CDR3 is built from 15 residues. V gave up 4 bases and J gave up 0 bases, with 12 bases separating them. CDR3 DNA, as far as it was read: TGTGCCAGCAGTCGGGACACCTTTAACCAAGAC. Residues: CASSRDTFNQD. The full CDR3 protein is CASSRDTFNQDTQYF.

Regarding this clone: Gene names are the mouse ones. Read sequence stops 4 residues before the CDR3 end, and the germline J gene provides the missing end. The J gene is TRBJ2-7, the V gene TRBV19; TRBD2 is a possible D gene (6 bases). This CDR3 contains 13 residues. CDR1 is FNHDT and CDR2 is SITEND in the germline V gene (reference sequence). The ends were cut back, 2 bases at V and 3 bases at J, with 9 bases in the middle. CDR3 loop: CASSMAGDYEQYF. The CDR3 DNA, read in part, is TGTGCCAGCAGTATGGCTGGGGACTAT.

This clone appeared a few times. Gene names and germline refer to mouse. The missing CDR3 end, 4 residues past where the read stops, is filled in from the germline J gene. The same CDR3 can be traced to other DNA sequences in this sample. The chain uses TRBV13-1 and TRBJ2-1; 10 nucleotides match TRBD2. The CDR3 runs 15 residues. V dropped 0 bases and J dropped 5; count of bases not matched to a gene: 2. Germline V CDR1 and CDR2: NSHNY, SYGAGN. The covered CDR3 bases are TGTGCCAGCAGTGATGCTGGGACTGGGGATGCT. This translates into CASSDAGTGDA. The complete CDR3 protein is CASSDAGTGDAEQFF.

Note on this clone: Germline and genes here are mouse. The CDR3 end falls 4 residues outside the read, so it is completed with the germline J gene. The V call is TRBV5, the J call TRBJ1-1; D possibly corresponds to TRBD1 (6 bases). The CDR3 consists of 15 residues. Germline V gene data show CDR1 as LGHNA and CDR2 as YNLKQL (reference sequence). Between the trimmed V and J ends, which lost 5 bases and 4 bases, there was a span of 17 bases. The sequenced CDR3 bases are TGTGCCAGCAGCGCCCGGGCCAGGGGCGGCACA. Encoded protein: CASSARARGGT. In full, the CDR3 is CASSARARGGTEVFF.

Of note for this clone: Gene names and germline refer to mouse. The DNA ends 4 residues before the CDR3 does, and the rest of the CDR3 is filled in from the germline J gene. At the DNA level, this CDR3 is encoded by other sequences in the same sample as well. The chain combines TRBV19 with TRBJ2-5; 10 nucleotides align to TRBD2. Germline assignment: CDR1 FNHDT and CDR2 SITEND (reference sequence). V lost 5 bases, J lost 3 bases, and 3 bases stayed unmatched. CDR3 size: 14 residues. CDR3 residues: CASSTTGGQDTQYF. The sequenced CDR3 bases are TGTGCCAGCAGCACGACTGGGGGGCAAGAC.

This clone was picked up a small number of times. The genes and germline here are from mouse. The read ends 4 residues shy of where the CDR3 ends; the end is completed using the germline J gene. V gene TRBV19 combines with J gene TRBJ2-7, with 7 nucleotides matching TRBD1. The CDR3 is made up of 13 amino acids. Trimming at V came to 6 bases and at J to 0 bases, leaving 3 bases not matched to a gene. CDR1 FNHDT and CDR2 SITEND come from the germline V gene (reference sequence). The CDR3 region is CASTRDSSYEQYF. The CDR3 DNA, read in part, is TGTGCCAGCACCCGGGACAGCTCCTAT.

About this clone itself: Genes and germline come from the mouse. The CDR3 end is not reached by the read, which stops 4 residues before it; the germline J gene fills it in. The chain is built from TRBV5 and TRBJ2-1; D gene ambiguous. The CDR3 runs 13 residues. The V and J ends lost 3 bases and 2 bases respectively, with 5 bases between them. Germline V CDR1 and CDR2: LGHNA, YNLKQL (reference sequence). The CDR3 region is CASSQGYYAEQFF. The DNA read from the CDR3 is TGTGCCAGCAGCCAGGGTTACTATGCT.

A remark on this clone: Here the gene names and germline are mouse. The sequenced fragment ends 4 residues before the CDR3 boundary, so the rest is inferred from the germline J gene. This sequence joins TRBV19 and TRBJ2-1, with TRBD2 matching 8 bases. This CDR3 spans 14 amino acids. V dropped 4 bases and J dropped 3; count of bases not matched to a gene: 3. Germline V gene sequence: CDR1 FNHDT, CDR2 SITEND (reference sequence). The chain's CDR3 is CASSSGGLYAEQFF. Partial CDR3 DNA: TGTGCCAGCAGTTCTGGGGGGCTCTATGCT.

Only a few counts were recorded for this clone. Germline and genes: mouse. The read ends 4 residues shy of where the CDR3 ends; the end is completed using the germline J gene. At the DNA level, this CDR3 is encoded by other sequences in the same sample as well. V usage is TRBV13-1 and J usage is TRBJ2-2; 8 positions match TRBD1. With V trimmed by 3 bases and J by 2 bases, 3 bases remained unmatched. CDR3 length: 15 residues. The germline V gene has CDR1 NSHNY and CDR2 SYGAGN. The CDR3 protein is CASSGQGWNTGQLYF. The part of the CDR3 DNA that was read is TGTGCCAGCAGTGGACAGGGGTGGAACACCGGG.

Comment on this clone: The genes are named according to mouse. The read is 4 residues too short to cover the CDR3 end, so that end is filled in from the germline J gene. This chain uses TRBV13-2 with TRBJ2-5; D may be TRBD1 (6 bases). This CDR3 has 15 amino acids. Trimming pared 5 bases from V and 0 bases from J, leaving 13 bases between. Germline V gene sequence: CDR1 NNHNN, CDR2 SYGAGS (reference sequence). The CDR3 bases that were read are TGTGCCAGCGGCCTAAGACAGGTTAACCAAGAC. The encoded protein is CASGLRQVNQD. The full-length CDR3 reads as CASGLRQVNQDTQYF.

This clone was detected a few times. Gene names refer to mouse genes. From the germline J gene comes the end of the CDR3, since the read stops 4 residues before it. The sample holds other DNA sequences that translate to the same CDR3. The J gene is TRBJ1-1, the V gene TRBV1, with 8 nucleotides matching TRBD1. The CDR3 has 13 residues. Germline CDR1 and CDR2: NSQYPW and LRSPGD (reference sequence). Trimming took 4 bases from V and 4 from J; bases not matched to a gene: 2. The CDR3 region is CTCSDRGGTEVFF. The part of the CDR3 DNA that was read is TGCACCTGCAGTGACAGGGGGGGCACA.

Notes on this clone: Gene labels here are mouse ones. The sequenced fragment ends 4 residues before the CDR3 boundary, so the rest is inferred from the germline J gene. The chain has TRBV19 and TRBJ2-1; 9 bases line up with TRBD1. The length of the CDR3 is 15 residues. CDR1 and CDR2 from the germline V gene are FNHDT and SITEND (reference sequence). V shed 5 bases, J shed 4 bases, and the junction held 7 bases outside the gene matches. Here the CDR3 reads CASSLTGGWYAEQFF. CDR3 bases read: TGTGCCAGCAGCCTCACAGGGGGCTGGTATGCT.

In this sample, this clone turned up a few times. The germline and genes are mouse ones. Coverage ceases 4 residues before the CDR3 finishes, and the germline J gene fills in the end. Within the sample, other DNA sequences also encode this same CDR3. The gene calls are TRBV13-2 and TRBJ2-5; a weak D match, TRBD1 (7 bases). CDR1 is NNHNN and CDR2 is SYGAGS in the germline V gene (reference sequence). The length of the CDR3 is 13 residues. V was clipped by 6 bases and J by 0 bases, with 8 bases between them. The CDR3 is CASAGGNQDTQYF. The covered CDR3 bases are TGTGCCAGCGCAGGGGGGAACCAAGAC.

In its sample, this clone was seen a few times. Gene names and germline refer to mouse. The DNA ends 4 residues before the CDR3 does, and the rest of the CDR3 is filled in from the germline J gene. The sample carries other DNA sequences with the same CDR3. This chain uses TRBV13-1 with TRBJ2-7; 10 bases are a match to TRBD2. The CDR3 runs to 14 residues. Per the germline V gene, CDR1 is NSHNY and CDR2 is SYGAGN. Partial CDR3 DNA: TGTGCCAGCAGTGATCGACTGGGGGGTTAT. Its translation: CASSDRLGGY. The full CDR3 sequence reads CASSDRLGGYEQYF.